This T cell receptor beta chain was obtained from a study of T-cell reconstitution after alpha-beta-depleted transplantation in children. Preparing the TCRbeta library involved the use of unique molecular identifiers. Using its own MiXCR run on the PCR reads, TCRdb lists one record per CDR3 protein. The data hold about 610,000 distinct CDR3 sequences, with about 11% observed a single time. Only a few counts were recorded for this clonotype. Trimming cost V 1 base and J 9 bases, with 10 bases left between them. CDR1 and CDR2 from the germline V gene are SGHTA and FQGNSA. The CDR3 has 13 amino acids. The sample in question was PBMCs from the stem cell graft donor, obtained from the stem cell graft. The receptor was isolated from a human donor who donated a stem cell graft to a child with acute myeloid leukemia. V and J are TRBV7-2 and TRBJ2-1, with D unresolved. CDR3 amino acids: CASSLVQRGEQFF. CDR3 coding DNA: TGTGCCAGCAGCTTAGTACAGCGCGGTGAGCAGTTCTTC.